This T cell receptor (beta chain) was recovered during a study of Tregs in tolerant kidney transplant recipients. The method was immunoSEQ multiplex PCR; TCRdb's version includes in-frame clones alone and lacks a portion of them. Found here are 110,000 or so clones, around nine tenths of them singletons; the top ten hold roughly 0.63%. The sequence derives from a human donor in good health. Sequencing input: CD4+ T cells from blood.

CDR3 protein: CASSITPRSLQETQYF. The CDR3 region has the DNA TGTGCCAGTAGTATAACCCCCAGAAGTTTACAAGAGACCCAGTACTTC. This rearrangement joins TRBV19 to TRBJ2-5; D is unclear. Per germline, CDR1 LNHDA and CDR2 SQIVND (reference sequence). The V and J ends lost 2 bases and 2 bases respectively, with 15 bases between them. The CDR3 length is 16 residues.